This record looks at one T cell receptor (beta chain) sequence and its context. The sample comes from a study of shared clonotypes between healthy human individuals. CDR3 length equals 15 residues. V shed 5 bases and J 4 bases; nucleotides not matched to a gene: 6. Germline CDR1 reads MNHEY; CDR2 reads SVGAGI. The table came from immunoSEQ multiplex PCR; TCRdb's copy has only in-frame clones and leaves some out. The table has roughly 2.4 million clones, more than 90% seen once. The investigators split CD4+ cells into a CD45RA+ naive subset and a CD45RA-negative memory subset. Sequenced input: naive CD4+ T cells sorted from blood. Subset reported: CD45RA+ positively selected. The receptor was isolated from a man between 18 and 35 years old in good health. This chain uses TRBV6-5 with TRBJ1-1; 11 positions agree with TRBD1. The CDR3: CASSPGGTGGTEAFF. The DNA of the CDR3 is TGTGCCAGCAGTCCCGGGGGGACAGGGGGCACTGAAGCTTTCTTT.